The text below deals with one TCR beta chain. The antigen is undetermined. The read finishes 3 residues shy of the CDR3 end, and the germline J gene is used to complete it. Here immunoSEQ multiplex PCR was the method, and the copy in TCRdb shows in-frame clones only, minus some. The table lists under 3,000 clones, with no singletons. These data originate in a study of T cell clonality in common variable immunodeficiency. Per the germline V gene, CDR1 is SGHRS and CDR2 is YFSETQ. The CDR3 extends over 13 amino acids. After removal of 7 bases from V and 7 bases from J, the junction contained 7 bases not matched to a gene. Study-wide results and limits: Shared TCRbeta clones were fewer between CVID subjects than controls. Common variable immunodeficiency TCR beta sequences reportedly had fewer deletions and N-nucleotide insertions.

The chain joins TRBV5-1 to TRBJ2-2; 7 nucleotides align to TRBD2. Sequenced sample: peripheral blood mononuclear cells. The TCR was taken from a human donor with common variable immunodeficiency. The chain's CDR3 is CASLKREGGELFF. The DNA read from the CDR3 is TGCGCCAGCCTGAAGCGGGAAGGCGGGGAG.